The rows below give T cell receptor beta chains drawn from one sample of a study of shared clonotypes between healthy human individuals. Libraries were prepared by immunoSEQ multiplex PCR; TCRdb keeps only in-frame clonotypes and omits some of them. The profile shows millions of clones, about 92% of them singletons. Specimen: naive CD8+ T cells from PBMCs. The receptors shown here come from a man aged 18 to 29 in good health. Some clones in this sample may be carry-over from other donors' samples. The CDR3 runs from the conserved cysteine through the conserved F or W. A D gene is named only where the DNA matches it firmly. Clone size, where shown, is once, few, many, or a class for clones that have expanded.

clone_size d_call j_call v_call cdr3_nt cdr3_aa
- - TRBJ2-1 TRBV7-9 TGTGCCAGCAGCCTCAGAGAGGTCCATGAGCAGTTCTTC CASSLREVHEQFF
- - TRBJ2-3 TRBV5-1 TGCGCCAGCAGCTTGGGTATAGGCACAGATACGCAGTATTTT CASSLGIGTDTQYF
- TRBD2 TRBJ2-5 TRBV2 TGTGCCAGCAGCGGGGGTGAGCGGGAGAGGGAGACCCAGTACTTC CASSGGERERETQYF
- TRBD2 TRBJ2-7 TRBV7-2 TGTGCCAGCAGCTTACTAGCGGTCCCCTACGAGCAGTACTTC CASSLLAVPYEQYF
- - TRBJ2-1 TRBV27 TGTGCCAGCAGTTTATGGGCAGGGAGCAATGAGCAGTTCTTC CASSLWAGSNEQFF
- - TRBJ1-2 TRBV5-8 TGTGCCAGCAGCTTGGAGGCGGGGCGAGACTATGGCTACACCTTC CASSLEAGRDYGYTF
- TRBD1 TRBJ1-2 TRBV27 TGTGCCAGCAGTTTAGGGACAGGGGTTGGTGGCTACACCTTC CASSLGTGVGGYTF
once - TRBJ2-1 TRBV29-1 TGCAGCGACAGGGAGTACGTCAATGAGCAGTTCTTC CSDREYVNEQFF
- TRBD1 TRBJ2-1 TRBV6-5 TGTGCCAGCAGCTTAACAGGGGGGAAGATGGATGAGCAGTTCTTC CASSLTGGKMDEQFF
- - TRBJ2-4 TRBV27 TGTGCCAGCAGTCTCAGGGGAGTCAAAAACATTCAGTACTTC CASSLRGVKNIQYF
- - TRBJ2-3 TRBV9 TGTGCCAGCAGCCTCAACCCCAGGACTGGGGAAGCAGATACGCAGTATTTT CASSLNPRTGEADTQYF
- - TRBJ2-7 TRBV4-2 TGTGCCAGCAGCCAAGGTCCATCCTACGAGCAGTACTTC CASSQGPSYEQYF
- TRBD1 TRBJ1-4 TRBV4-3 TGCGCCAGCAGCCAAGGGGGGACAGGGGGTGAAAAACTGTTTTTT CASSQGGTGGEKLFF
- TRBD2 TRBJ2-1 TRBV11-3 TGTGCCAGCAGCCCAGAGACTAGCGCCCTAGGTGAGCAGTTCTTC CASSPETSALGEQFF
once - TRBJ2-2 TRBV11-3 TGTGCCAGCAGCTTGGGGGAGCTGTTTTTT CASSLGELFF
- - TRBJ1-2 TRBV11-2 TGTGCCAGCAGCCCCGGGACGGGCTATGGCTACACCTTC CASSPGTGYGYTF
- TRBD2 TRBJ2-1 TRBV2 TGTGCCGGAGGGACTAGCGGTTTCTACAATGAGCAGTTCTTC CAGGTSGFYNEQFF
- - TRBJ1-1 TRBV18 TGTGCCAGCTCACCAGAACGGTCGGTGCGCACTGAAGCTTTCTTT CASSPERSVRTEAFF
- - TRBJ2-5 TRBV28 TGTGCCAGCAGCCTGAAGGGTAGCGGACTCCAAGAGACCCAGTACTTC CASSLKGSGLQETQYF
once - TRBJ1-1 TRBV5-1 TGCGCCAGCAGCTTGGCCCCGGGCGGGAACACTGAAGCTTTCTTT CASSLAPGGNTEAFF
- - TRBJ1-2 TRBV7-9 TGTGCCAGCAGCTTAGCGCCACCCAACGGCTATGGCTACACCTTC CASSLAPPNGYGYTF
- TRBD1 TRBJ1-2 TRBV15 TGTGCCACCAGCGGAGGTTTAACAGGGGCCTATGGCTACACCTTC CATSGGLTGAYGYTF
- TRBD1 TRBJ2-4 TRBV5-6 TGTGCCAGCAGCTTTGGGACAGGCAACATTCAGTACTTC CASSFGTGNIQYF
- - TRBJ2-5 TRBV21-1 TGTGCCAGCACCGAGGGACAGGGAGGTGAGACCCAGTACTTC CASTEGQGGETQYF
- TRBD2 TRBJ2-2 TRBV9 TGTGCCAGCAGCGTAGCCCGACTAGCTGGTCTCGGGGAGCTGTTTTTT CASSVARLAGLGELFF
- TRBD2 TRBJ2-1 TRBV19 TGTGCCAGTACCCCGCTAGCGGGAGGCGGCAATGAGCAGTTCTTC CASTPLAGGGNEQFF
many - TRBJ1-2 TRBV7-8 TGTGCCAGCAGCTTAGCCGCCGAAACCCCCTACTATGGCTACACCTTC CASSLAAETPYYGYTF
- - TRBJ2-2 TRBV7-9 TGTGCCAGCAGCTACGCCGGGACCCCCGGGGGGGAGCTGTTTTTT CASSYAGTPGGELFF
- TRBD2 TRBJ2-1 TRBV11-1 TGTGCCAGCAGCTTACTAGCGGGAGGCTACAATGAGCAGTTCTTC CASSLLAGGYNEQFF
- - TRBJ2-4 TRBV14 TGTGCCAGCAGCCAAGATGGCTACATTCAGTACTTC CASSQDGYIQYF
- - TRBJ1-5 TRBV28 TGTGCCAGCAGTCATTTTCAGGGGAATCAGCCCCAGCATTTT CASSHFQGNQPQHF
- TRBD2 TRBJ2-1 TRBV19 TGTGCCAGTAGTGGGAGGGCTGTGCAGTTCTTC CASSGRAVQFF
- - TRBJ2-7 TRBV11-3 TGTGCCAGCAGCACGAATAAAGACAGCAACCACGAGCAGTACTTC CASSTNKDSNHEQYF
- TRBD1 TRBJ2-7 TRBV4-1 TGCGCCAGCAGCCAAGATAGGACAGGGGTCTCCTACGAGCAGTACTTC CASSQDRTGVSYEQYF
- - TRBJ2-7 TRBV6-1 TGTGCCAGCAGTGAAGCTCCGGGACACCCCTACGAGCAGTACTTC CASSEAPGHPYEQYF
- - TRBJ2-2 TRBV5-1 TGCGCCAGCAGGTACGCGCTCACCGGGGAGCTGTTTTTT CASRYALTGELFF
once TRBD2 TRBJ2-1 TRBV5-6 TGTGCCAGCAGCTTGGGTTCTAGCGGACGAAACAATGAGCAGTTCTTC CASSLGSSGRNNEQFF